Below, 25 T cell receptor beta chains from the same sample are listed, as sequenced in a study of T cells after posttransplantation cyclophosphamide. Here immunoSEQ multiplex PCR was the method, and the copy in TCRdb shows in-frame clones only, minus some. The record shows over 30,000 clones for this sample, with no singletons present. Sequenced material: PBMCs. Receptor source: a woman aged 45 to 65 in good health and a related stem cell transplant donor.

This clone was counted ten times or more. V and J are TRBV28 and TRBJ2-7; 8 positions agree with TRBD1. CDR1 and CDR2 from the germline V gene are MDHEN and SYDVKM. The CDR3 consists of 15 residues. The J segment lost 5 bases and the V segment lost 5 bases, leaving 11 bases of the junction unmatched. In DNA, the CDR3 is TGTGCCAGCAGTCCCCGAGGGGACAGGATACACGAGCAGTACTTC. It yields the protein CASSPRGDRIHEQYF.

This clone was observed at least ten times. The chain employs TRBV6-5 and TRBJ1-2, with D possibly matching TRBD1 (5 bases). The CDR3 runs to 15 residues. Trimming pared 0 bases from V and 2 bases from J, leaving 10 bases between. From germline, CDR1 is MNHEY and CDR2 SVGAGI. The CDR3 region has the DNA TGTGCCAGCAGTTACTCCAACCCAGGGAACTATGGCTACACCTTC. It yields the protein CASSYSNPGNYGYTF.

In this sample, this clone turned up a few times. The chain is built from TRBV14 and TRBJ1-2, with D tentatively TRBD1 (5 bases). The CDR3 is 16 residues long. Trimming removed 4 bases at V and 6 bases at J, with 21 bases between. Germline V gene lookup returns CDR1 SGHDN and CDR2 FVKESK. The CDR3 DNA is TGTGCCAGCAGCCCTAGCGGACGGCAGGGTATCGATGGCTACACCTTC. Translating it yields CASSPSGRQGIDGYTF.

This clone showed up many times. The chain has TRBV30 and TRBJ1-2, with TRBD1 matching 9 bases. J lost 8 bases, V lost 4 bases, and 11 bases had no gene match. Germline-derived CDR1 and CDR2 are GTSNPN and SVGIG (reference sequence). This CDR3 spans 14 amino acids. In DNA form, the CDR3 reads TGTGCCTGGAAGTTACCGGGACAGGGTGTCGGCTACACCTTC. This encodes CAWKLPGQGVGYTF.

The sample holds many counts of this clone. The rearrangement uses TRBV7-9 and TRBJ2-2, with 8 bases that match TRBD2. The junction had 3 bases not matched to a gene; V was cut back by 6 bases and J by 0 bases. The CDR3 consists of 15 residues. Germline V gene sequence: CDR1 SEHNR, CDR2 FQNEAQ (reference sequence). Here the CDR3 DNA reads TGTGCCAGCAGGCTGGGACTAGCGAACACCGGGGAGCTGTTTTTT. Translation gives CASRLGLANTGELFF.

This clone has a count of ten or more. The rearrangement uses TRBV4-1 and TRBJ2-7, with 8 bases identical to TRBD1. CDR1 and CDR2 from the germline V gene are MGHRA and YSYEKL. Trimming at V came to 0 bases and at J to 1 base, leaving 2 bases not matched to a gene. The CDR3 contains 15 residues. As DNA, the CDR3 is TGCGCCAGCAGCCAAGACCGGGACAGGTCCTACGAGCAGTACTTC. Translation gives CASSQDRDRSYEQYF.

This clone was recorded at least ten times. The J gene is TRBJ1-2, the V gene TRBV5-4; 7 bases map to TRBD1. Germline V CDR1 and CDR2: SGHNT, YYREEE (reference sequence). This CDR3 is built from 13 residues. V shed 6 bases and J 3 bases; nucleotides not matched to a gene: 5. The CDR3 DNA follows: TGTGCCAGCACCGACAGGGCAGACTATGGCTACACCTTC. Its translation: CASTDRADYGYTF.

This clone was seen at least ten times. This chain connects TRBV4-1 to TRBJ2-7, with D tentatively TRBD1 (5 bases). This CDR3 comprises 17 residues. Trimming took 4 bases from V and 0 from J, leaving 19 bases between them. The germline V gene encodes CDR1 MGHRA and CDR2 YSYEKL. CDR3 coding DNA: TGCGCCAGCAGCCCTCACTTAGGGGCGGTTGACTCCTACGAGCAGTACTTC. Translating gives CASSPHLGAVDSYEQYF.

This clone was recorded at least ten times. The chain recombines TRBV28 with TRBJ2-3; no definite D call. V dropped 0 bases and J dropped 5 bases, with 6 bases sitting between them. The CDR3 covers 13 residues. Germline V gene lookup returns CDR1 MDHEN and CDR2 SYDVKM. CDR3 DNA: TGTGCCAGCAGTTTATGGTCAAAAGATACGCAGTATTTT. Translation gives CASSLWSKDTQYF.

In this sample, this clone turned up many times. This chain links TRBV28 with TRBJ2-4; D call uncertain. The germline CDR1 and CDR2 sequences are MDHEN and SYDVKM. The germline V and J ends were trimmed by 8 bases and 0 bases, with 14 bases remaining between them. The CDR3 totals 15 residues. The CDR3 region is CASQDLGLAKNIQYF. The DNA of the CDR3 is TGTGCCAGCCAGGATTTAGGTCTAGCCAAAAACATTCAGTACTTC.

The sample holds many counts of this clone. The chain links TRBV29-1 to TRBJ1-5, with 9 bases aligning to TRBD1. Germline trimming cut 4 bases from V and 6 bases from J; bases unmatched to any gene: 13. CDR3 length: 16 residues. Germline V gives CDR1 SQVTM, CDR2 ANQGSEA. The CDR3 here is CSVAGSDRGRGQPQHF. Here the CDR3 DNA reads TGCAGCGTTGCGGGCTCTGACAGGGGGAGAGGTCAGCCCCAGCATTTT.

This clone was picked up many times. The gene calls are TRBV27 and TRBJ1-6; no clear D gene. This CDR3 is 15 amino acids long. The V gene lost 5 bases and the J gene lost 6 bases, with 14 bases spanning the gap. Germline CDR1 and CDR2: MNHEY and SMNVEV (reference sequence). CDR3 protein: CASSTHAAANSPLHF. CDR3 bases: TGTGCCAGCAGTACCCATGCGGCAGCTAATTCACCCCTCCACTTT.

This clone was recorded at least ten times. The rearrangement uses TRBV19 and TRBJ2-4, with D possibly being TRBD2 (6 bases). The germline V gene encodes CDR1 LNHDA and CDR2 SQIVND (reference sequence). The CDR3 has 15 amino acids. V lost 3 bases and J lost 8, with 17 bases in between. The CDR3, as DNA: TGTGCCAGTAGTATTTCGCGGGGCGCTATCCACATTCAGTACTTC. This sequence encodes CASSISRGAIHIQYF.

This clone was seen at least ten times. This chain links TRBV7-2 with TRBJ1-1, with a possible D match to TRBD1 (5 bases). Germline CDR1 reads SGHTA; CDR2 reads FQGNSA. The V and J ends lost 5 bases and 4 bases respectively, with 20 bases between them. The CDR3 contains 16 residues. CDR3: CASSPAINQGATEAFF. For the CDR3, the DNA is TGTGCCAGCAGCCCGGCTATCAACCAGGGTGCCACTGAAGCTTTCTTT.

This clone has more than one count but fewer than ten. The J gene is TRBJ2-5, the V gene TRBV28; D gene uncertain. The J call could be wrong; TRBJ2-7 is a better fit for the DNA end. There are 17 residues in the CDR3. Germline V gene sequence: CDR1 MDHEN, CDR2 SYDVKM. The CDR3 loop reads CASSPLKPHDTTYEQYF. In DNA form, the CDR3 reads TGTGCCAGCAGTCCACTTAAGCCACATGACACAACCTACGAGCAGTACTTC.

This clone was seen ten or more times. The chain recombines TRBV27 with TRBJ1-2; 7 positions agree with TRBD1. J gave up 5 bases and V 2 bases, and 5 bases lay outside the gene matches. This CDR3 is 14 amino acids long. Germline CDR1 is MNHEY and CDR2 is SMNVEV (reference sequence). The DNA of the CDR3 is TGTGCCAGCAGTTTAAAGCGGACAGGTTATGGCTACACCTTC. Translation: CASSLKRTGYGYTF.

This clone was detected ten times or more. The rearrangement joins TRBV28 to TRBJ2-2; D perhaps matches TRBD2 (6 bases). From germline, CDR1 is MDHEN and CDR2 SYDVKM. V lost 7 bases, J lost 4 bases, and 10 bases lay in between. The CDR3 loop spans 13 amino acids. The chain's CDR3 is CASKPGGTGELFF. The CDR3 DNA reads as TGTGCCAGCAAACCCGGGGGCACCGGGGAGCTGTTTTTT.

This clone showed up many times. This chain uses TRBV18 with TRBJ2-5; TRBD1 might be the D (6 bases). The CDR3 extends over 12 amino acids. Trimming removed 3 bases from V and 5 bases from J, with 7 bases in between. Germline V lookup: CDR1 KGHSH, CDR2 LQKENI. The CDR3, as DNA: TGTGCCAGCTCACCTAGGGGGGAGACCCAGTACTTC. This encodes CASSPRGETQYF. The whole variable domain, filled in from reference TRBV18 and TRBJ2-5, reads NAGVMQNPRHLVRRRGQEARLRCSPMKGHSHVYWYRQLPEEGLKFMVYLQKENIIDESGMPKERFSAEFPKEGPSILRIQQVVRGDSAAYFCASSPRGETQYFGPGTRLLVL.

This clone has a count of ten or more. The chain carries TRBV14 and TRBJ2-7; 9 bases line up with TRBD2. This CDR3 comprises 17 residues. Germline CDR1 is SGHDN and CDR2 is FVKESK. Trimming at V came to 0 bases and at J to 5 bases, leaving 11 bases not matched to a gene. For the CDR3, the DNA is TGTGCCAGCAGCCAAGAACGACGGCGGGGGGGAACCCACGAGCAGTACTTC. Protein product: CASSQERRRGGTHEQYF. The full variable domain, with the rest looked up from reference TRBV14 and TRBJ2-7, is EAGVTQFPSHSVIEKGQTVTLRCDPISGHDNLYWYRRVMGKEIKFLLHFVKESKQDESGMPNNRFLAERTGGTYSTLKVQPAELEDSGVYFCASSQERRRGGTHEQYFGPGTRLTVT.

This clone was recorded at least ten times. This chain uses TRBV28 with TRBJ2-7; D might be TRBD1 (5 bases). Germline CDR1 is MDHEN and CDR2 is SYDVKM. Trimming took off 3 bases at V and 4 bases at J, with 16 bases between the two ends. The CDR3 is 15 residues long. The CDR3 nucleotides read TGTGCCAGCAGTTTTGGCAGGGCCACAGTTTACGAGCAGTACTTC. Its translation is CASSFGRATVYEQYF.

This clone has only a few counts. A much larger clonotype is one base distant, so this may be a read error. The chain joins TRBV7-9 to TRBJ1-4; 7 bases are a match to TRBD1. CDR3 length equals 16 residues. In germline, CDR1 is SEHNR, CDR2 FQNEAQ (reference sequence). V was pared by 7 bases and J by 8 bases, with 16 bases of the junction left unmatched. CDR3 in DNA: TGTGCCAGCACCAGTAATACCGAGACAGGGAGCGAAAAACTGTTTTTT. It yields the protein CASTSNTETGSEKLFF.

This clone has a count of ten or more. CDR3 in amino acids: CASSSQGVSTEAFF. Here the CDR3 DNA reads TGTGCCAGCAGCTCACAGGGGGTGAGCACTGAAGCTTTCTTT. The chain links TRBV5-4 to TRBJ1-1; 8 positions match TRBD1. The ends lost 3 bases at V and 4 bases at J; junction bases unmatched: 5. CDR3 length: 14 amino acids. The germline V gene encodes CDR1 SGHNT and CDR2 YYREEE (reference sequence).

This clone has ten or more counts. V gene TRBV6-4 combines with J gene TRBJ2-6; maybe TRBD1 (6 bases). The CDR3 sequence is 15 residues long. The V end lost 4 bases, the J end lost 2 bases, and 9 bases lay between the germline ends. CDR1 and CDR2 (germline): MRHNA, SNTAGT. In nucleotides, the CDR3 is TGTGCCAGCAGTGCCTCAGGGGCTGGGGCCAACGTCCTGACTTTC. Protein sequence: CASSASGAGANVLTF.

This clone was seen repeatedly, ten times or more. The chain uses TRBV30 and TRBJ2-2, with 8 bases fitting TRBD2. The CDR3 contains 17 residues. CDR1 and CDR2 (germline): GTSNPN, SVGIG (reference sequence). The V gene end was trimmed by 1 base and the J gene end by 5 bases; junction bases not matched to a gene: 12. CDR3 sequence (DNA): TGTGCCTGGAGTGAGACTCCCGGGAGGGGCCGTACCGGGGAGCTGTTTTTT. Protein product: CAWSETPGRGRTGELFF.

This clone has ten or more counts. This rearrangement joins TRBV6-4 to TRBJ2-1; 8 bases line up with TRBD2. Germline V gene data show CDR1 as MRHNA and CDR2 as SNTAGT. The CDR3 extends over 16 amino acids. Trimming at V came to 0 bases and at J to 3 bases, leaving 4 bases not matched to a gene. The CDR3 region has the DNA TGTGCCAGCAGTGACTCGGTCGGGGGGGGCTACAATGAGCAGTTCTTC. This gives the protein CASSDSVGGGYNEQFF.